One TCR beta chain is described in this entry. The antigen it binds to is not known. Base-call qualities are not available, and no considerably larger clone is one nucleotide away. This sample was included in a study of beta chain features in type 1 diabetes (dated 2018 in TCRdb). Study-level background: Mean age, gender distribution, total cell number and subset yield did not differ between patients and healthy donors. The study compared TCRB repertoires of sorted circulating CD4+ T cell subsets between recently diagnosed type 1 diabetes patients and matched healthy donors. Naive and central memory subsets were obtained from all 30 or so donors, but regulatory and stem cell-like memory subsets were isolated from only 8 patients and roughly eight healthy donors. Across all samples, around 100 million sorted cells were examined, and cell number per subset correlated strongly with RNA yield. What the authors observed across the whole study: Naive, central memory and regulatory TCRB repertoires appeared to be more alike among patients than among healthy donors. HLA sub-analyses involved small numbers of individuals, so any influence of HLA type on TCRB rearrangement remained unresolved. In all four CD4+ subsets, TCRB CDR3 length was moderately but significantly shorter in type 1 diabetes patients. Because cDNA was sequenced instead of genomic DNA, highly expressing activated cells could be over-represented, though the groups showed no difference in activation or CD3 levels. Shorter templates might have been favored by PCR, but patient and control samples were amplified and corrected together, so both groups would have been affected equally by any skew. At VDJ recombination sites, type 1 diabetes patients had fewer insertions and more deleted nucleotides, which implies abnormalities in thymic rearrangement.

All of the isolated RNA was reverse transcribed with the High Capacity cDNA Reverse Transcription Kit, so expressed TCRB transcripts were sequenced. Deep immunoSEQ sequencing was performed on naive, central memory and regulatory T cell samples, with an average of about 3.6 million total reads per sample. Sorted cells were lysed in RLT buffer and RNA was extracted with DNase-treated RNeasy Micro or Mini kits, depending on cell number. Each cell subset was processed on its own to prevent cross-contamination, while patient and healthy donor samples were processed together. The immunoSEQ multiplex PCR was used to amplify TCRB sequences from cDNA, yielding 87-bp fragments that span the CDR3 region. Amplicons were sequenced on the Illumina HiSeq platform. In the authors' own workflow: PCR bias was corrected computationally using synthetic template baselines, and reads within Hamming distance 2 were collapsed, with unmergeable singletons discarded. Reads were aligned to IMGT to assign V, D and J genes, CDR3 length, and insertions or deletions at six rearrangement sites. Within each subset, clonotype counts were normalized to sorted cell number, and only after that were true diversity and Gini coefficients computed with the tcR R package. Repertoire sharing was quantified using the overlap coefficient calculated on TCRB nucleotide sequences. Out-of-frame TCRB sequences from naive cells were analyzed as a proxy for the pre-selection repertoire. TCRdb re-hosts the immuneACCESS table, in-frame sequences only. Its copies lack some clones; in the studies checked, an unresolved V gene accounts for under half of them, and the cause for the rest is not known. That table gives V, J and clone size, and the DNA gave D and trimming. Recorded for this sample are 500,000 to 800,000 clones; 9.5% to 15% of them occurred a single time. Around 0.12% of the sample rests with the top ten.

The CDR3 measures 15 amino acids from cysteine to phenylalanine. The DNA shown is the 45-base CDR3, in frame from base 1. V loses 8 bases of germline sequence and J loses 5 bases, and the interval between the two ends is 18 bases. CDR1 and CDR2 (MNHEY, SVGAGI) derive from the germline V gene. From each donor, a single peripheral blood sample of 95 to 150 mL on average was drawn into heparinised tubes. Using a panel that included CD45RO, CCR7, CD25, CD127, CD95 and CD27, naive, central memory, regulatory and stem cell-like memory CD4+ T cells were sorted on a BD FACSAria II. Every sorted population had a purity above 95%. Right away, PBMCs were isolated by Lymphoprep density gradient centrifugation and were stained directly, with no culture step. Samples were stained and sorted in pairs, with one healthy donor and one patient per experiment, so that batch effects were minimized.

In this chain, TRBV6-5 is recombined with TRBJ1-4; perhaps TRBD1 is the D gene, with 6 bases matching. This clonotype was obtained from a man under 40 with type 1 diabetes. What was sequenced was naive CD4+ T cells from blood. This sample's cell subset or site label indicates: true naive CD4+ T cells. CDR3 region: CASLGTIQGNEKLFF. The DNA sequence is given as TGTGCCAGCCTCGGAACTATCCAGGGGAATGAAAAACTGTTTTTT.